This T cell receptor beta chain was recovered during a study of cytomegalovirus exposure and HLA in healthy donors. Study findings and constraints: In a later analysis, TCR beta V- and J-gene trimming was associated with a missense DCLRE1C variant.

Though probably carrying unrecorded immune exposures, donors were nominally healthy at sampling. The PCR made use of 60 Vbeta and 13 Jbeta primers. Data came from immunoSEQ multiplex PCR; TCRdb stores just in-frame clones and leaves some out. The sample lists roughly 280,000 clones; 65% to 85% were seen once. Trimming removed 6 bases from V and 1 base from J, with 9 bases in between. This CDR3 is 13 amino acids long. Germline loops: CDR1 MDHEN, CDR2 SYDVKM. A remark on this clone: Its target is not known.

The material sequenced was PBMCs. This rearrangement joins TRBV28 to TRBJ1-1, with D uncertain. The receptor was isolated from a female donor in good health and CMV-seronegative. In nucleotides, the CDR3 is TGTGCCAGCAGCCCTCAGGCGAACACTGAAGCTTTCTTT. Protein product: CASSPQANTEAFF.